This record covers a single T cell receptor (beta chain). These data belong to a study of blood T cell repertoires in COVID-19. Study at large: COVID-19 samples collected from the United States, Italy and Spain covered acute and convalescent phases. PBMCs, B-cell-depleted T cells, or T cells were the source of the cDNA or gDNA that made up the material.

Authors' processing steps: For nucleated cells, counts were estimated from reference gene primer amplification. Measured with immunoSEQ multiplex PCR; TCRdb has only the in-frame clones, and not every one. V and J calls and clone size follow that table, whereas D and trimming were derived from the DNA. The sample has about 150,000 clones, around four fifths seen once. The clonotype was recovered from a woman in her 40s with active or convalescent COVID-19. The sequencing input was peripheral blood.

The CDR3 nucleotides are TGTGCCAGCAGATCCCCAGGGGACAGGCCCTATGGCTACACCTTC. Translated, it gives CASRSPGDRPYGYTF. The J gene is TRBJ1-2, the V gene TRBV6-5; 8 bases align to TRBD1. The CDR3 covers 15 residues. The V segment lost 6 bases and the J segment 4 bases; nucleotides outside the gene matches: 10. Germline assignment: CDR1 MNHEY and CDR2 SVGAGI.